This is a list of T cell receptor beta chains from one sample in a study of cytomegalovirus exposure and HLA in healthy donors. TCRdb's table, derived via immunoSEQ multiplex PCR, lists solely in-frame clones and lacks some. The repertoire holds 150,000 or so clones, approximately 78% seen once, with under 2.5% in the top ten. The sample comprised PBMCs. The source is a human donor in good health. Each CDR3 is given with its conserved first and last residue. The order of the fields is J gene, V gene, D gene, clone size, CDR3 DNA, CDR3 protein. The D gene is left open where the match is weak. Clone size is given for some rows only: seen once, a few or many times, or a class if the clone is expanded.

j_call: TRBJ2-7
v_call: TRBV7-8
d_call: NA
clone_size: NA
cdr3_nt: TGTGCCAGCAGCCCCCGTTGGGGGGACTACGAGCAGTACTTC
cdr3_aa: CASSPRWGDYEQYF

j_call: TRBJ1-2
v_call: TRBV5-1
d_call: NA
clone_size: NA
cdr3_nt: TGCGCCAGCAGCCCCGGGGGGGGGCAAGGCTACACCTTC
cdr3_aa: CASSPGGGQGYTF

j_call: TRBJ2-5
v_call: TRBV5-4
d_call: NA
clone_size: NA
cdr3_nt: TGTGCCAGCAGCTCTGGTCGACGGGGAGGTACTCTCTCTCAGTACTTC
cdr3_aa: CASSSGRRGGTLSQYF

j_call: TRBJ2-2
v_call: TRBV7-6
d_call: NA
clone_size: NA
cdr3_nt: TGTGCCAGCAGCAAGGGACTCCCGAACACCGGGGAGCTGTTTTTT
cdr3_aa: CASSKGLPNTGELFF

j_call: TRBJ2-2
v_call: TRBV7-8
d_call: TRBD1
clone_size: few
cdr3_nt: TGTGCCAGCAGCCCAAGGACAGGGGGCAGGACCGGGGAGCTGTTTTTT
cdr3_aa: CASSPRTGGRTGELFF

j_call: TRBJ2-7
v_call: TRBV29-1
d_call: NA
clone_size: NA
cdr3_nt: TGCAGCGTTCTCGGACAGTCCTACGAGCAGTACTTC
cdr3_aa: CSVLGQSYEQYF

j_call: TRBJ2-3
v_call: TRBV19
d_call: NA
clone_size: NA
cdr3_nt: TGTGCCGTAACGGGAGTAAACACAGATACGCAGTATTTT
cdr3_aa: CAVTGVNTDTQYF

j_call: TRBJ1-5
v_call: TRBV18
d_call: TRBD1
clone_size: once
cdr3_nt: TGTGCCAGCTCACAGGGGGCTGGCAATCAGCCCCAGCATTTT
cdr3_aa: CASSQGAGNQPQHF

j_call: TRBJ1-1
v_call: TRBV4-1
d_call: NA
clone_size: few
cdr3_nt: TGCGCCAGCAGCCACCTGTCGGGGGTCATGAACACTGAAGCTTTCTTT
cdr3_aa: CASSHLSGVMNTEAFF

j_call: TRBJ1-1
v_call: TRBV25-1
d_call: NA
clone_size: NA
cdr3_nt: TGTGCCAGCAGTGAGACAGGTATGAACACTGAAGCTTTCTTT
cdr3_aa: CASSETGMNTEAFF

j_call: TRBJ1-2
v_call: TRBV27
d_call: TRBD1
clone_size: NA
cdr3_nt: TGTGCCAGCAGTCCCGAGGACAGGTCCCATGGCTACACCTTC
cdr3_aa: CASSPEDRSHGYTF

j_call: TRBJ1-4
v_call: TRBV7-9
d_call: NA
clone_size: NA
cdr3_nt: TGTGCCAGCAGCTTCGACAGTACTAATGAAAAACTGTTTTTT
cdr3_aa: CASSFDSTNEKLFF

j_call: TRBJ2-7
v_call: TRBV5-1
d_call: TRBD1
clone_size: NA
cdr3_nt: TGCGCCAGCAGCTACCTGACAGGGTCCTACGAGCAGTACTTC
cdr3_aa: CASSYLTGSYEQYF

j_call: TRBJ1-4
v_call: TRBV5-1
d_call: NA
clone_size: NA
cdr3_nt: TGCGCCAGCAGCTTGGCCTCGGGGTTGGGCGAAAAACTGTTTTTT
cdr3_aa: CASSLASGLGEKLFF

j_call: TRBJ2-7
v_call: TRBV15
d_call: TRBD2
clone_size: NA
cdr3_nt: TGTGCCACCAGCAGGGGTCTGGGCGGGGGGATGTACGAGCAGTACTTC
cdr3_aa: CATSRGLGGGMYEQYF

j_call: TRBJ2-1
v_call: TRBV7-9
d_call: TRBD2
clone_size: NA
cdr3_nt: TGTGCCGGAGCTAGCGGGGTCTACAATGAGCAGTTCTTC
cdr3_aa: CAGASGVYNEQFF